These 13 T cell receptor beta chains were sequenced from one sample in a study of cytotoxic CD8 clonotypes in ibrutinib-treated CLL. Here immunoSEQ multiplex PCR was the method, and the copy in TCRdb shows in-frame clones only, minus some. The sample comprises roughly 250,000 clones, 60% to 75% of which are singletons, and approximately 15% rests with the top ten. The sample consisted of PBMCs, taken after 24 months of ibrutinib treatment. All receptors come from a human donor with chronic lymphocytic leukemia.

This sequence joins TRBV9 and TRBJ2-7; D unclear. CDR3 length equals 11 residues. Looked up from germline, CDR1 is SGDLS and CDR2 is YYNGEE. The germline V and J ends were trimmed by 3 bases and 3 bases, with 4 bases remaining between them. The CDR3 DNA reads TGTGCCAGCAGCGCAAACTACGAGCAGTACTTC. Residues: CASSANYEQYF.

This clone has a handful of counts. In DNA form, the CDR3 reads TGTGCCAGCAGTGCAGGGTGGGCCGAGCAGTACTTC. Protein: CASSAGWAEQYF. The chain is built from TRBV2 and TRBJ2-7; D perhaps matches TRBD1 (5 bases). The CDR3 totals 12 residues. V was clipped by 4 bases and J by 6 bases, with 10 bases between them. CDR1 and CDR2 from the germline V gene are SNHLY and FYNNEI.

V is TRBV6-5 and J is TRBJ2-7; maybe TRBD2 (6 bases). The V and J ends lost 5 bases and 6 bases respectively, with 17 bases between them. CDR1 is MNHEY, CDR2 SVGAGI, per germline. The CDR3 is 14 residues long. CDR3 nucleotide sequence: TGTGCCAGCAGTCCCCCGACGGGGGTCGGCGAGCAGTACTTC. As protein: CASSPPTGVGEQYF.

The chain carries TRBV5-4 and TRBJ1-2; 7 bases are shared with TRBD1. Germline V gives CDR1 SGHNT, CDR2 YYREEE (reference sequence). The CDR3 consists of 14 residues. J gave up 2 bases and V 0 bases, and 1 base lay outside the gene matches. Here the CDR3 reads CASSLGGQNYGYTF. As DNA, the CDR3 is TGTGCCAGCAGCTTGGGGGGACAGAACTATGGCTACACCTTC.

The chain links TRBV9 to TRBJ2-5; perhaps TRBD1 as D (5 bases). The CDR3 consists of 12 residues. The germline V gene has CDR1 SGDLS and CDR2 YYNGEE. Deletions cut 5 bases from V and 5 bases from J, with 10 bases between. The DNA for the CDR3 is TGTGCCAGCAGTCAACACAGGGAGACCCAGTACTTC. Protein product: CASSQHRETQYF.

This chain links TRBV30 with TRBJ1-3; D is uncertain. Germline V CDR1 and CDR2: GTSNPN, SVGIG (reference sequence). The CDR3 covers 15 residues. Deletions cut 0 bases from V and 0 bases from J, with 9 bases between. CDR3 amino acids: CAWSVTLSSGNTIYF. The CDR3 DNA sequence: TGTGCCTGGAGTGTAACGCTGAGCTCTGGAAACACCATATATTTT.

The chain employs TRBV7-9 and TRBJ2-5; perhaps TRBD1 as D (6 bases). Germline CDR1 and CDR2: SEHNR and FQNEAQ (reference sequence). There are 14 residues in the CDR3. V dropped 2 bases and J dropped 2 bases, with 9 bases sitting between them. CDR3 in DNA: TGTGCCAGCAGCTTATTGACAGGTCAAGAGACCCAGTACTTC. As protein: CASSLLTGQETQYF.

The CDR3 bases are TGTGCCAGCAGCCTTGGAGGGGGCGTCTACAATGAGCAGTTCTTC. This sequence encodes CASSLGGGVYNEQFF. The chain employs TRBV11-3 and TRBJ2-1, with D perhaps matching TRBD1 (7 bases). Trimming left V 5 bases short and J 3 bases short, with 14 bases between. This CDR3 has 15 residues. The germline V gene encodes CDR1 SGHNT and CDR2 YENEEA.

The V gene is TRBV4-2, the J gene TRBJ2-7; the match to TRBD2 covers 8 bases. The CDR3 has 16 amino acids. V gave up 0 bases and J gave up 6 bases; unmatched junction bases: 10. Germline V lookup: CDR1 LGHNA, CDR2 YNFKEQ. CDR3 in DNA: TGTGCCAGCAGCCAAGATCGGGAGGGCCCGCTTTCCGAGCAGTACTTC. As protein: CASSQDREGPLSEQYF.

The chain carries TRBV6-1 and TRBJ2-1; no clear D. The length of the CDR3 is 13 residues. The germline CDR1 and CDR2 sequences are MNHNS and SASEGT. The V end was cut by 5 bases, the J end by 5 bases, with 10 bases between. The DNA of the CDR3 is TGTGCCAGCAGTACTACTCGAAACAATGAGCAGTTCTTC. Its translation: CASSTTRNNEQFF.

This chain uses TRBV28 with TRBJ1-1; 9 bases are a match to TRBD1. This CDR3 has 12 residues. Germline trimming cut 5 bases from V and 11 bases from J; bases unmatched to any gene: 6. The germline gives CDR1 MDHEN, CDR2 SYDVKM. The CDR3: CASSPGTGTAFF. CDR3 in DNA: TGTGCCAGCAGTCCCGGGACAGGGACGGCTTTCTTT.

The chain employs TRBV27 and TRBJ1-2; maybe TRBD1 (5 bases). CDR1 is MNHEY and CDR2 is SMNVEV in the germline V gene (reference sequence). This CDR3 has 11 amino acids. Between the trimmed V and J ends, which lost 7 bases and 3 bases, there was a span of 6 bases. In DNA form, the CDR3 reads TGTGCCAGCAAACAGGACTATGGCTACACCTTC. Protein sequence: CASKQDYGYTF.

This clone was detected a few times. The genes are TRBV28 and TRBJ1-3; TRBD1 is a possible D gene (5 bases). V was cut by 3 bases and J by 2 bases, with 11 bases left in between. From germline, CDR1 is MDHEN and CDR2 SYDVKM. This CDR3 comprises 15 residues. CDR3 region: CASSFPGSTGNTIYF. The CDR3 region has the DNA TGTGCCAGCAGTTTCCCAGGGAGCACTGGAAACACCATATATTTT.